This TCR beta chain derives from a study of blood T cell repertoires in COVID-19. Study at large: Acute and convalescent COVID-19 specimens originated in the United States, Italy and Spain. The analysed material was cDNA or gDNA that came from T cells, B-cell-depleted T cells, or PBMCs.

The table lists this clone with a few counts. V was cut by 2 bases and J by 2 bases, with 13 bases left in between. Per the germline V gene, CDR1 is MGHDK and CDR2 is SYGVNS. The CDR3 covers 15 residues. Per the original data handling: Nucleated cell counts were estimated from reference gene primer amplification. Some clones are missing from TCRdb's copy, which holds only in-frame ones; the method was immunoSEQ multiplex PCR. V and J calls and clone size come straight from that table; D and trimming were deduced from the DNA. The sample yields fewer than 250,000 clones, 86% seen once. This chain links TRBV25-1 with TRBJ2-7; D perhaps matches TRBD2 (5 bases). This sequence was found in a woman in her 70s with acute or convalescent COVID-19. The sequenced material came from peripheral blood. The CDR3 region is CASSELGGAAYEQYF. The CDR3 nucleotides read TGTGCCAGCAGTGAACTCGGAGGCGCTGCCTACGAGCAGTACTTC.